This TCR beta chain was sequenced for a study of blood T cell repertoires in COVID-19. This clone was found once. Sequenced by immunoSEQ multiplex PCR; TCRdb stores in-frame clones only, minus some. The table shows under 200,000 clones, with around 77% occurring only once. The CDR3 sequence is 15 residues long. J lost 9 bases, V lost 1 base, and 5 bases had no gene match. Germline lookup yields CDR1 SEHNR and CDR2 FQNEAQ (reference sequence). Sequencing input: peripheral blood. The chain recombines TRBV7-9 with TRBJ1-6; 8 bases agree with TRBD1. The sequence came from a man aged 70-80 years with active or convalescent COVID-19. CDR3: CASSLVPGGVSPLHF. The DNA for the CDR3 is TGTGCCAGCAGCTTAGTTCCAGGGGGCGTTTCACCCCTCCACTTT.